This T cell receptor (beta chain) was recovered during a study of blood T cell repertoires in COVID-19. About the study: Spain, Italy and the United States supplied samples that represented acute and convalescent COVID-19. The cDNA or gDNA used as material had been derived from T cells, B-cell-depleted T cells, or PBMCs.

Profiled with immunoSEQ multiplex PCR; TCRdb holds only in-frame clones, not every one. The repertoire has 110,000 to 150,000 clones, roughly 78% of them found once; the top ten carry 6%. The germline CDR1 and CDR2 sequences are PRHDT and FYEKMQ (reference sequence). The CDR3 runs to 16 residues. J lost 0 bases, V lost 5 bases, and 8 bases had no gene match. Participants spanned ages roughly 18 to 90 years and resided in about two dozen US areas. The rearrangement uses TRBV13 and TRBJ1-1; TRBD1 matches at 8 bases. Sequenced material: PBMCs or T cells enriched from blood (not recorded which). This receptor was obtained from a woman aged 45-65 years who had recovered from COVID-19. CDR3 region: CASSRGQGGMNTEAFF. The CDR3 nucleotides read TGTGCCAGCAGCCGAGGACAGGGCGGCATGAACACTGAAGCTTTCTTT. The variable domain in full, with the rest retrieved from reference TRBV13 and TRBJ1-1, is AAGVIQSPRHLIKEKRETATLKCYPIPRHDTVYWYQQGPGQDPQFLISFYEKMQSDKGSIPDRFSAQQFSDYHSELNMSSLELGDSALYFCASSRGQGGMNTEAFFGQGTRLTVV.